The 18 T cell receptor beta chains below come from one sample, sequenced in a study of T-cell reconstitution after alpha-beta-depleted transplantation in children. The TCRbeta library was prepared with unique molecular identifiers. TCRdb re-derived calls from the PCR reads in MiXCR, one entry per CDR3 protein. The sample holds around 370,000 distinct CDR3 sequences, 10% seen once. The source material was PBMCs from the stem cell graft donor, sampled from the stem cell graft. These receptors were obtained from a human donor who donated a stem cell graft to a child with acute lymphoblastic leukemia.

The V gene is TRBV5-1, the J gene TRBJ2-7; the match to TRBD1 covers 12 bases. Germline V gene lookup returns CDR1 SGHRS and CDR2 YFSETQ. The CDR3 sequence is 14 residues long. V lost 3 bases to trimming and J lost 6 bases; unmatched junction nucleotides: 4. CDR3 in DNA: TGCGCCAGCAGCTGGGGACAGGGGGCGGGCGAGCAGTACTTC. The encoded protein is CASSWGQGAGEQYF.

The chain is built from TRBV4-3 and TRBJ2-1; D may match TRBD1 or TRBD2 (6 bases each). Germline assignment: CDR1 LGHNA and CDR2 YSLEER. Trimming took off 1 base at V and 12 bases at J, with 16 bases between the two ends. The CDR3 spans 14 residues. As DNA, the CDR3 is TGCGCCAGCAGCCAAGTGATAGGGGGGAGAGGGCAGTTCTTC. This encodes CASSQVIGGRGQFF.

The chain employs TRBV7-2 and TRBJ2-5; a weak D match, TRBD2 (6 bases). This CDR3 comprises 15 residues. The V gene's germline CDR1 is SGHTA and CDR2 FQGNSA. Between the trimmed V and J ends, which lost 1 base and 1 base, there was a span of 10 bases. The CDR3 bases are TGTGCCAGCAGCTTAGATGCGGGGACCCAAGAGACCCAGTACTTC. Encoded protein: CASSLDAGTQETQYF.

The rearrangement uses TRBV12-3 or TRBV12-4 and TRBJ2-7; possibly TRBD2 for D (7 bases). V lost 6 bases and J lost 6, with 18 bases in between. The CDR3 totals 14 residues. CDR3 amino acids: CASRPGGSLGEQYF. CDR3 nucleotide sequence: TGTGCCAGCAGGCCGGGGGGCTCTTTAGGCGAGCAGTACTTC.

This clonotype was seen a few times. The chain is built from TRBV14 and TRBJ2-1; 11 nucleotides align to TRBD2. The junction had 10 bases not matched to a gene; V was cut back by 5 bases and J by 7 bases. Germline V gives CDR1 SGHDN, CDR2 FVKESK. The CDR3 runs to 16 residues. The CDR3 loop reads CASSARTSGYINEQFF. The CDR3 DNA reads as TGTGCCAGCAGCGCTAGGACTAGCGGGTACATAAATGAGCAGTTCTTC.

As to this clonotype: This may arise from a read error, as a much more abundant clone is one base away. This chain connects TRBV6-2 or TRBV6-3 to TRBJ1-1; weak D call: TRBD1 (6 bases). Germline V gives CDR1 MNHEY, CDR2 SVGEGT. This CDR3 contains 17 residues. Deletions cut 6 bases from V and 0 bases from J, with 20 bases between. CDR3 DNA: TGTGCCAGCAGCCCGTGGGTGACAGGATTCATGAACACTGAAGCTTTCTTT. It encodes CASSPWVTGFMNTEAFF.

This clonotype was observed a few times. The CDR3 DNA follows: TGTGCCAGTGGGACAGGGACTAACTATGGCTACACCTTC. Protein: CASGTGTNYGYTF. This chain links TRBV28 with TRBJ1-2; 9 nucleotides agree with TRBD1. With 9 bases clipped from V and 0 bases from J, the junction kept 2 bases outside the gene matches. This CDR3 has 13 residues. Germline CDR1 is MDHEN and CDR2 is SYDVKM.

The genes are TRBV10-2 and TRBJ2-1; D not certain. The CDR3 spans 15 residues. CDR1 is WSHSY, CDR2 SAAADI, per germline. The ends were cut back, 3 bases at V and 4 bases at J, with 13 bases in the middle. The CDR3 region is CASSEDPTTYNEQFF. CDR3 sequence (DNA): TGCGCCAGCAGTGAAGACCCGACAACTTACAATGAGCAGTTCTTC.

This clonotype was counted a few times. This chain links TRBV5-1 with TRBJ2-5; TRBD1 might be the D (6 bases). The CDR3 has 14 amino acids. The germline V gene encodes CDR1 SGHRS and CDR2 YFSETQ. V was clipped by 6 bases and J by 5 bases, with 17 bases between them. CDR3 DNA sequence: TGCGCCAGCACTAGACAGGCGGTGAGCGAGACCCAGTACTTC. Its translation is CASTRQAVSETQYF.

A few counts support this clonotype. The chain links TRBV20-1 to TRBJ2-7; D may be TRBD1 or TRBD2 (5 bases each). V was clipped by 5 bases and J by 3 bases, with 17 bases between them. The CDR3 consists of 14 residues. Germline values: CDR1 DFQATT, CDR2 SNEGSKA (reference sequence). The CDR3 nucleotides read TGCAGTGCTTACCCCAGGGAGTTAATCTACGAGCAGTACTTC. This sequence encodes CSAYPRELIYEQYF.

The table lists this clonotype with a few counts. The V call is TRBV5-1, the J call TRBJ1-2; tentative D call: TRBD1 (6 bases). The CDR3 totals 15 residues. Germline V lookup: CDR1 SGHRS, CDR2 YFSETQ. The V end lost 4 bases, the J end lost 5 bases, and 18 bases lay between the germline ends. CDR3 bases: TGCGCCAGCAGCCCGCCCCGACAGGACTATTATGGCTACACCTTC. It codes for CASSPPRQDYYGYTF. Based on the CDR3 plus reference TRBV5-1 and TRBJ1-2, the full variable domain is KAGVTQTPRYLIKTRGQQVTLSCSPISGHRSVSWYQQTPGQGLQFLFEYFSETQRNKGNFPGRFSGRQFSNSRSEMNVSTLELGDSALYLCASSPPRQDYYGYTFGSGTRLTVV.

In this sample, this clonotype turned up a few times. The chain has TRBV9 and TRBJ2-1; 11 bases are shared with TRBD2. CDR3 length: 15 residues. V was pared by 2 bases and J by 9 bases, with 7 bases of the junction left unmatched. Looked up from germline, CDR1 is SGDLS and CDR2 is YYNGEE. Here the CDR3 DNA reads TGTGCCAGCAGCGTTGAGACTAGCGGGATCAGTGAGCAGTTCTTC. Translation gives CASSVETSGISEQFF.

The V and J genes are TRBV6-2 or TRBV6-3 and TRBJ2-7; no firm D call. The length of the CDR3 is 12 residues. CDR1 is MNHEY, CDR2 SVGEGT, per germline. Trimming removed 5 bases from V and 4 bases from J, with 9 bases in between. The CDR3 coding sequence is TGTGCCAGCAGTAGGGTTCAATACGAGCAGTACTTC. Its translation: CASSRVQYEQYF.

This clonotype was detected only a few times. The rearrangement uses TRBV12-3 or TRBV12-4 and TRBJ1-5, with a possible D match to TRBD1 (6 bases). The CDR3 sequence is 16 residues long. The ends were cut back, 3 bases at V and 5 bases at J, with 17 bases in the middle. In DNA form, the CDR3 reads TGTGCCAGCAGTTTTTCAGTAGGGACACGAGATCAGCCCCAGCATTTT. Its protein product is CASSFSVGTRDQPQHF.

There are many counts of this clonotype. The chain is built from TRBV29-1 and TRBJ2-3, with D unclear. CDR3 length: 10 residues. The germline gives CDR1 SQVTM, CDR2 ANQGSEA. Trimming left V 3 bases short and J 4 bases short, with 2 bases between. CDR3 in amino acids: CSVDSDTQYF. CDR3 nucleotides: TGCAGCGTTGATTCAGATACGCAGTATTTT.

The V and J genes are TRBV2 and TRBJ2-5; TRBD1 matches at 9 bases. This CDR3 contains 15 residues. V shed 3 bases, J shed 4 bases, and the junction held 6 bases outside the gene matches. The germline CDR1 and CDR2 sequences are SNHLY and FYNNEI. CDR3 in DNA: TGTGCCAGCAGTGATCGCGGACAGGGGACAGAGACCCAGTACTTC. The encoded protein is CASSDRGQGTETQYF. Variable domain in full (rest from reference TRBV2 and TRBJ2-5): EPEVTQTPSHQVTQMGQEVILRCVPISNHLYFYWYRQILGQKVEFLVSFYNNEISEKSEIFDDQFSVERPDGSNFTLKIRSTKLEDSAMYFCASSDRGQGTETQYFGPGTRLLVL.

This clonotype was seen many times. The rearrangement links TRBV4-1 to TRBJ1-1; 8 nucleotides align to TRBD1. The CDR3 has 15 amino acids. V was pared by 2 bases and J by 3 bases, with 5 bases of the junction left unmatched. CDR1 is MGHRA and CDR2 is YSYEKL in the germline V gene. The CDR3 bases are TGCGCCAGCAGCCAACCAATACAGGGGGACACTGAAGCTTTCTTT. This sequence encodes CASSQPIQGDTEAFF.

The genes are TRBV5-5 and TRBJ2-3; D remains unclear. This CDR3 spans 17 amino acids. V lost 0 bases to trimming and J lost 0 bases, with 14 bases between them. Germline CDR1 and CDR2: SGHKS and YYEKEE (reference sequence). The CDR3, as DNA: TGTGCCAGCAGCTTGGGTGTAACTGCGCCTAGCACAGATACGCAGTATTTT. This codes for CASSLGVTAPSTDTQYF. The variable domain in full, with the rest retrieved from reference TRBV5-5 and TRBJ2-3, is DAGVTQSPTHLIKTRGQQVTLRCSPISGHKSVSWYQQVLGQGPQFIFQYYEKEERGRGNFPDRFSARQFPNYSSELNVNALLLGDSALYLCASSLGVTAPSTDTQYFGPGTRLTVL.